This TCR beta chain was recorded in a study of blood T cell repertoires in COVID-19. The repertoire was sequenced with immunoSEQ multiplex PCR; TCRdb's copy has only in-frame clones and lacks some. The repertoire holds roughly 78,000 clones, with 86% as singletons. V was pared by 0 bases and J by 1 base, with 7 bases between. This CDR3 is 14 amino acids long. Germline loops: CDR1 SGDLS, CDR2 YYNGEE. The chain couples TRBV9 to TRBJ1-1; perhaps TRBD1 as D (5 bases). This TCR was recovered from a woman aged 60-75 years with acute or convalescent COVID-19. The sample taken for sequencing was peripheral blood. In nucleotides, the CDR3 is TGTGCCAGCAGCGTAGGACAGAAGAACACTGAAGCTTTCTTT. Its protein product is CASSVGQKNTEAFF.